This T cell receptor beta chain was captured by sequencing in a study of T cells in Graves' hyperthyroidism and ophthalmopathy. Among the patients, aged 18 to 65, hyperthyroidism was newly diagnosed and had lasted under 2 months. The diagnostic basis comprised clinical symptoms, serum thyroxine and TRAb, thyroid ultrasound and orbital computed tomography. The length of the CDR3 is 14 residues. Trimming pared 4 bases from V and 5 bases from J, leaving 14 bases between. Germline loops: CDR1 SGHAT, CDR2 FQNNGV. What was amplified from RNA transcripts were TCR beta CDR3 regions. HTBI primers were used for first-round RT-PCR of the TCR CDR3. In TCRdb, the multiplex PCR reads were re-called with MiXCR into one record per CDR3 protein. The sample lists over 200,000 distinct CDR3 sequences, about 14% occurring once. This clonotype was detected ten times or more.

The receptor was derived from a woman between 35 and 50 years old with Graves' hyperthyroidism that later progressed to Graves' ophthalmopathy. The sample comprised blood. The J gene is TRBJ2-5, the V gene TRBV11-2; D is perhaps TRBD1 (6 bases). CDR3 protein: CASSSQDSLETQYF. The DNA of the CDR3 is TGTGCCAGCAGCTCTCAGGACAGCCTGGAGACCCAGTACTTC.